This T cell receptor (beta chain) was identified in a study of persistence of HIV-infected CD4 T cells. Overall study results and limits: TCR oligoclonality correlated with proviral oligoclonality in the same sorted populations. The rare CMV-responding cells with HIV-1 proviruses were not separately TCR-sequenced. Degenerate expanded CDR3beta sequences were enriched among CMV- and Gag-responding cells.

The stimulus was an HIV-1 Gag 15-mer peptide pool, 0.95 to 1 ug/peptide/mL. CD40L/CD69 double-negative CD45RO-high memory CD4+ T cells were collected. Deletions cut 2 bases from V and 6 bases from J, with 17 bases between. This CDR3 spans 16 amino acids. The germline gives CDR1 MNHNS, CDR2 SASEGT. As to this clone: As yet, its antigen is unknown.

This was the immunoSEQ version 4 assay in survey mode. Sequencing used immunoSEQ multiplex PCR; TCRdb keeps in-frame clones, though not all of them. The table records 50,000 to 65,000 clones, less than 85% of them present only once. This sample comprised CD4+ T cells sorted from PBMCs after approximately 19-hour stimulation, obtained from a patient who received antiretroviral therapy. This chain uses TRBV6-1 with TRBJ2-1, with D perhaps TRBD2 (5 bases). This receptor was taken from an adult man with HIV who was CMV-seropositive. CDR3 residues: CASSELSSLKGNEQFF. CDR3 in DNA: TGTGCCAGCAGTGAATTGTCTAGCCTAAAGGGCAATGAGCAGTTCTTC.